The 13 T cell receptor beta chains in this list originate from one sample, sequenced in a study of shared clonotypes between healthy human individuals. Sequencing used immunoSEQ multiplex PCR; TCRdb keeps in-frame clones, though not all of them. Found here are more than 2 million clones, over 85% of them singletons; the top ten hold more than 1.5%. CD45RO-negative, CCR7-selected cells formed the naive CD8 fraction, which excluded terminally differentiated effector memory CD45RA+ cells. Material for sequencing was naive CD8+ T cells from PBMCs. Receptor source: a man aged 18 to 30 in good health. Some clones in this sample may be carry-over from other donors' samples.

The chain combines TRBV7-7 with TRBJ1-1, with D uncertain. The CDR3 extends over 13 amino acids. Germline V gene sequence: CDR1 SSHAT, CDR2 FNYEAQ (reference sequence). V was cut by 0 bases and J by 1 base, with 3 bases left in between. As DNA, the CDR3 is TGTGCCAGCAGCTTAGCTGCGAACACTGAAGCTTTCTTT. Its protein product is CASSLAANTEAFF.

This chain uses TRBV10-2 with TRBJ2-1; D unclear. Germline V CDR1 and CDR2: WSHSY, SAAADI. Trimming removed 6 bases from V and 5 bases from J, with 20 bases in between. CDR3 length equals 16 residues. CDR3: CASSANLGPPDNEQFF. The CDR3 DNA is TGCGCCAGCAGCGCAAACCTTGGGCCCCCCGACAATGAGCAGTTCTTC.

The chain links TRBV9 to TRBJ2-1; TRBD2 matches at 10 bases. The germline V gene has CDR1 SGDLS and CDR2 YYNGEE. The CDR3 totals 15 residues. Losses at the gene ends were 4 bases for V and 5 bases for J; bases not matched to a gene: 6. CDR3 protein: CASSFRTSGHNEQFF. DNA for the CDR3: TGTGCCAGCAGCTTCCGGACTAGCGGACACAATGAGCAGTTCTTC.

The CDR3 is CASSLVAGETSYEQYF. The DNA for the CDR3 is TGTGCCAGCAGTTTAGTGGCGGGGGAAACCTCCTACGAGCAGTACTTC. The chain links TRBV28 to TRBJ2-7; 7 bases align to TRBD2. Losses at the gene ends were 2 bases for V and 0 bases for J; bases not matched to a gene: 7. Germline CDR1 and CDR2: MDHEN and SYDVKM. The CDR3 is made up of 16 amino acids.

Comment on this clone: The same CDR3 arises from other DNA sequences in this sample as well. This chain links TRBV10-3 with TRBJ2-2; D is unclear. V was trimmed by 0 bases and J by 4 bases, leaving 3 bases between them. Germline V gene sequence: CDR1 ENHRY, CDR2 SYGVKD. The CDR3 is 13 residues long. The CDR3 bases are TGTGCCATCAGTGAGTCTGGCACCGGGGAGCTGTTTTTT. Its protein is CAISESGTGELFF.

The chain couples TRBV9 to TRBJ2-7; 8 bases match TRBD1. This CDR3 is built from 16 residues. Trimming took 4 bases from V and 2 from J; bases not matched to a gene: 11. Germline V gene lookup returns CDR1 SGDLS and CDR2 YYNGEE. Here the CDR3 DNA reads TGTGCCAGCAGCTCCGATCCGACAGGGGCGACCTACGAGCAGTACTTC. This gives the protein CASSSDPTGATYEQYF.

The gene calls are TRBV7-6 and TRBJ2-3, with 7 bases lining up with TRBD2. The length of the CDR3 is 15 residues. Trimming cost V 3 bases and J 3 bases; bases outside gene matches: 6. CDR1 is SGHVS and CDR2 is FNYEAQ in the germline V gene. This CDR3 is CASSFTGGRTDTQYF. The CDR3 DNA sequence: TGTGCCAGCAGCTTCACGGGAGGCCGAACAGATACGCAGTATTTT.

The chain is built from TRBV6-1 and TRBJ2-7; 9 bases map to TRBD1. Germline CDR1 reads MNHNS; CDR2 reads SASEGT. Trimming at V came to 11 bases and at J to 3 bases, leaving 8 bases not matched to a gene. The length of the CDR3 is 13 residues. The CDR3, as DNA: TGTGCCGGACGACCGGGACAGGGCTACGAGCAGTACTTC. This gives the protein CAGRPGQGYEQYF.

CDR3 sequence: CASSYPRETTNEKLFF. CDR3 DNA: TGTGCCAGCAGTTATCCCCGGGAGACAACTAATGAAAAACTGTTTTTT. V is TRBV6-5 and J is TRBJ1-4; D remains unclear. This CDR3 has 16 residues. Germline V gene data show CDR1 as MNHEY and CDR2 as SVGAGI. The ends were cut back, 3 bases at V and 0 bases at J, with 11 bases in the middle.

V is TRBV7-2 and J is TRBJ1-4; 8 bases are a match to TRBD1. The ends lost 4 bases at V and 6 bases at J; junction bases unmatched: 4. The CDR3 totals 14 residues. Germline CDR1 SGHTA, CDR2 FQGNSA. The CDR3 DNA reads TGTGCCAGCAGCTCCACAGGGGGGTATGAAAAACTGTTTTTT. Protein product: CASSSTGGYEKLFF.

This clone came up once. J is TRBJ1-5 and V is TRBV2; D ambiguous. The CDR3 covers 14 residues. Germline values: CDR1 SNHLY, CDR2 FYNNEI. V was shortened by 6 bases and J by 5 bases, with 14 bases between the two germline ends. The CDR3 spells CASSVGQPYQPQHF. CDR3 bases: TGTGCCAGCAGCGTTGGGCAGCCGTATCAGCCCCAGCATTTT. Full variable domain (remainder filled in from reference TRBV2 and TRBJ1-5): EPEVTQTPSHQVTQMGQEVILRCVPISNHLYFYWYRQILGQKVEFLVSFYNNEISEKSEIFDDQFSVERPDGSNFTLKIRSTKLEDSAMYFCASSVGQPYQPQHFGDGTRLSIL.

V is TRBV7-9 and J is TRBJ2-1; D gene unclear. Per germline, CDR1 SEHNR and CDR2 FQNEAQ (reference sequence). V lost 1 base and J lost 5, with 15 bases in between. The CDR3 consists of 16 residues. CDR3 loop: CASSLGAHLLDNEQFF. For the CDR3, the DNA is TGTGCCAGCAGCTTAGGGGCACACCTATTAGACAATGAGCAGTTCTTC.

This chain joins TRBV2 and TRBJ1-1; TRBD1 matches 11 bases. Germline V CDR1 and CDR2: SNHLY, FYNNEI. The CDR3 runs 13 residues. V trimming: 3 bases; J trimming: 8 bases; junction bases outside the gene matches: 2. CDR3 sequence: CASSEDRGREAFF. DNA of the CDR3: TGTGCCAGCAGTGAGGACAGGGGGCGCGAAGCTTTCTTT.